This paragraph covers one TCR beta chain sequence. Germline V gene sequence: CDR1 SGHRS, CDR2 YFSETQ. Trimming stripped 0 bases from V and 11 bases from J, with 12 bases between. This CDR3 is built from 14 residues. Authors' methods: Quantification of nucleated cells was approximated via reference gene primer amplification. Libraries were prepared by immunoSEQ multiplex PCR; TCRdb keeps only in-frame clonotypes and omits some of them. From that table come the V and J calls and clone size; the DNA was used to work out D and trimming. Of 25,000 to 30,000 clones listed, roughly 87% are singletons. The data were taken from a study of blood T cell repertoires in COVID-19. Study-level information: T cells, B-cell-depleted T cells, or PBMCs supplied cDNA or gDNA.

Sequenced sample: peripheral blood. The source of this sequence is a human donor with acute or convalescent COVID-19. The donor label of this sample is uncertain. The rearrangement uses TRBV5-1 and TRBJ1-6, with a possible D match to TRBD1 (6 bases). The CDR3 is CASSLGDTTPPLHF. DNA of the CDR3: TGCGCCAGCAGCTTGGGGGACACTACTCCACCCCTCCACTTT.